Following are 28 T cell receptor beta chains from one sample sequenced in a study of identical twins. TCRdb redid the calling of the 5' RACE reads with MiXCR, one entry per CDR3 protein. The sample yields fewer than 900,000 distinct CDR3 sequences, roughly 18% seen once. The same sample was also studied in work on T cells expressing NK-cell markers.

What was sequenced was PBMCs. These receptors came from a young woman in good health.

This clonotype has more than one count but fewer than ten. A read error may produce the germline difference seen at one junction end. The chain uses TRBV6-1 and TRBJ2-3, with unresolved D. Germline assignment: CDR1 MNHNS and CDR2 SASEGT. The CDR3 is 10 amino acids. CDR3 in DNA: TGTGCCAGCAGTGTCGTGTTCTATACTTTT. This translates into CASSVVFYTF.

The chain couples TRBV29-1 to TRBJ1-1; D unresolved. CDR3 size: 15 residues. Trimming stripped 7 bases from V and 3 bases from J, with 21 bases between. The germline gives CDR1 SQVTM, CDR2 ANQGSEA. CDR3 sequence (DNA): TGCAGCGGAAAAGCCCCGGGCGCCGTGGACACTGAAGCTTTCTTT. This encodes CSGKAPGAVDTEAFF. Filled out from reference TRBV29-1 and TRBJ1-1, the complete variable domain reads SAVISQKPSRDICQRGTSLTIQCQVDSQVTMMFWYRQQPGQSLTLIATANQGSEATYESGFVIDKFPISRPNLTFSTLTVSNMSPEDSSIYLCSGKAPGAVDTEAFFGQGTRLTVV.

A few counts support this clonotype. The rearrangement links TRBV5-1 to TRBJ2-3; D ambiguous. The CDR3 totals 13 residues. The V gene's germline CDR1 is SGHRS and CDR2 YFSETQ. V was shortened by 3 bases and J by 5 bases, with 10 bases between the two germline ends. CDR3: CASSSSEEDTQYF. The CDR3, as DNA: TGCGCCAGCAGCTCATCCGAGGAAGATACGCAGTATTTT.

V is TRBV11-2 and J is TRBJ2-7, with unresolved D. From germline, CDR1 is SGHAT and CDR2 FQNNGV. Trimming took off 3 bases at V and 2 bases at J, with 14 bases between the two ends. This CDR3 has 15 residues. The CDR3 sequence is CASSLTPTTAYEQYF. The CDR3 DNA reads TGTGCCAGCAGCTTGACCCCCACAACCGCCTACGAGCAGTACTTC.

In this sample, this clonotype turned up a few times. CDR3 residues: CASSFRGRLLQSSYEQYF. In DNA form, the CDR3 reads TGTGCCAGCAGCTTTAGGGGACGGCTGCTACAGAGCTCCTACGAGCAGTACTTC. This sequence joins TRBV11-2 and TRBJ2-7; D is tentatively TRBD1 or TRBD2 (5 bases each). The germline V gene encodes CDR1 SGHAT and CDR2 FQNNGV. Trimming removed 3 bases at V and 0 bases at J, with 21 bases between. The CDR3 loop spans 18 amino acids. The variable domain in full, with the rest retrieved from reference TRBV11-2 and TRBJ2-7, is EAGVAQSPRYKIIEKRQSVAFWCNPISGHATLYWYQQILGQGPKLLIQFQNNGVVDDSQLPKDRFSAERLKGVDSTLKIQPAKLEDSAVYLCASSFRGRLLQSSYEQYFGPGTRLTVT.

The chain combines TRBV10-3 with TRBJ2-7, with TRBD2 matching 13 bases. The V segment lost 10 bases and the J segment 4 bases; nucleotides outside the gene matches: 4. The CDR3 runs to 13 residues. From germline, CDR1 is ENHRY and CDR2 SYGVKD. The CDR3 loop reads CATGLAGEYEQYF. The CDR3 DNA follows: TGTGCCACCGGACTAGCGGGAGAGTACGAGCAGTACTTC.

This clonotype was detected many times. This CDR3 reads CASSQVGSGLSEKLFF. The CDR3 region has the DNA TGTGCCAGCAGCCAAGTAGGGTCCGGACTAAGTGAAAAACTGTTTTTT. The chain joins TRBV14 to TRBJ1-4; D unclear. This CDR3 spans 16 amino acids. Trimming left V 1 base short and J 7 bases short, with 16 bases between. Looked up from germline, CDR1 is SGHDN and CDR2 is FVKESK.

V is TRBV12-3 or TRBV12-4 and J is TRBJ2-1; 9 nucleotides align to TRBD2. V gave up 10 bases and J gave up 7 bases; unmatched junction bases: 11. This CDR3 has 14 amino acids. Written as DNA, the CDR3 is TGTGCCACAAGGAACGGACTAGCGAGGAATGAGCAGTTCTTC. Its protein product is CATRNGLARNEQFF.

The chain carries TRBV10-3 and TRBJ2-1, with 7 bases identical to TRBD2. J lost 6 bases, V lost 10 bases, and 21 bases had no gene match. Germline lookup yields CDR1 ENHRY and CDR2 SYGVKD. CDR3 length: 17 amino acids. CDR3 coding DNA: TGTGCCACGGGGGAGGGCCGACACGCGGCAGACTTCAATGAGCAGTTCTTC. Translated: CATGEGRHAADFNEQFF.

This clonotype was counted between two and nine times. The rearrangement links TRBV6-2 or TRBV6-3 to TRBJ2-5, with unresolved D. This CDR3 spans 14 amino acids. Trimming pared 0 bases from V and 4 bases from J, leaving 9 bases between. CDR1 is MNHEY and CDR2 is SVGEGT in the germline V gene. This CDR3 is CASSYSPISETQYF. The CDR3 coding sequence is TGTGCCAGCAGTTACTCTCCGATATCAGAGACCCAGTACTTC.

V is TRBV11-1 and J is TRBJ2-5; 9 bases map to TRBD2. CDR1 is SGHAT and CDR2 is FQDESV in the germline V gene (reference sequence). J gave up 2 bases and V 5 bases, and 18 bases lay outside the gene matches. This CDR3 comprises 19 residues. CDR3 amino acids: CASSGPRLAGRTKQETQYF. The CDR3 DNA follows: TGTGCCAGCAGCGGTCCTCGGCTAGCGGGACGTACTAAACAAGAGACCCAGTACTTC.

V and J are TRBV7-9 and TRBJ2-5; 8 positions agree with TRBD2. Germline V gene sequence: CDR1 SEHNR, CDR2 FQNEAQ (reference sequence). The CDR3 spans 14 residues. The junction had 6 bases not matched to a gene; V was cut back by 4 bases and J by 5 bases. The DNA for the CDR3 is TGTGCCAGCAGCTCCCGGGGGGGGACGGAGACCCAGTACTTC. Translating it yields CASSSRGGTETQYF.

The chain recombines TRBV5-1 with TRBJ1-1; D is undetermined. The CDR3 has 14 residues. Trimming took off 2 bases at V and 1 base at J, with 9 bases between the two ends. Germline-derived CDR1 and CDR2 are SGHRS and YFSETQ. The CDR3 loop reads CASSLTTRNTEAFF. The CDR3 coding sequence is TGCGCCAGCAGCTTAACAACGAGGAACACTGAAGCTTTCTTT.

This clonotype was found a few times. V usage is TRBV29-1 and J usage is TRBJ1-2; D is uncertain. V was shortened by 5 bases and J by 2 bases, with 9 bases between the two germline ends. The CDR3 runs 12 residues. The V gene's germline CDR1 is SQVTM and CDR2 ANQGSEA. This chain's CDR3 is CSVSDLNYGYTF. The CDR3, as DNA: TGCAGCGTTTCCGATCTAAACTATGGCTACACCTTC.

This chain connects TRBV18 to TRBJ2-5, with D possibly TRBD2 on 6 matching bases. Germline assignment: CDR1 KGHSH and CDR2 LQKENI. Trimming left V 3 bases short and J 3 bases short, with 14 bases between. The CDR3 has 15 amino acids. In DNA, the CDR3 is TGTGCCAGCTCACCCCCAGCGGGTATAAAAGAGACCCAGTACTTC. Its translation: CASSPPAGIKETQYF.

V is TRBV6-5 and J is TRBJ2-1; no definite D call. V lost 2 bases and J lost 5, with 10 bases in between. Germline V gives CDR1 MNHEY, CDR2 SVGAGI. The CDR3 spans 14 residues. CDR3 DNA: TGTGCCAGCAGTTACCCGCCCGAGAACAATGAGCAGTTCTTC. Protein product: CASSYPPENNEQFF.

The V and J genes are TRBV5-1 and TRBJ1-4; D unclear. The germline V gene encodes CDR1 SGHRS and CDR2 YFSETQ. This CDR3 has 12 residues. V shed 2 bases and J shed 8 bases, with 7 bases lying between them. CDR3 amino acids: CASSFNGEKLFF. The DNA for the CDR3 is TGCGCCAGCAGCTTCAATGGGGAAAAACTGTTTTTT. The whole variable domain, remainder taken from reference TRBV5-1 and TRBJ1-4, is KAGVTQTPRYLIKTRGQQVTLSCSPISGHRSVSWYQQTPGQGLQFLFEYFSETQRNKGNFPGRFSGRQFSNSRSEMNVSTLELGDSALYLCASSFNGEKLFFGSGTQLSVL.

The CDR3, as DNA: TGCGCCAGTACCCCGCGGACGACGGAATGGAATGAGCAGTTCTTC. It encodes CASTPRTTEWNEQFF. The rearrangement links TRBV5-1 to TRBJ2-1; D gene ambiguous. Trimming stripped 8 bases from V and 7 bases from J, with 22 bases between. The V gene's germline CDR1 is SGHRS and CDR2 YFSETQ. This CDR3 is built from 15 residues.

The J gene is TRBJ2-4, the V gene TRBV4-3; the D is unclear. CDR3 length: 14 amino acids. Trimming took 4 bases from V and 4 from J, leaving 11 bases between them. The V gene's germline CDR1 is LGHNA and CDR2 YSLEER. CDR3 sequence reads: CASSPDSEKNIQYF. As DNA, the CDR3 is TGCGCCAGCAGCCCAGATTCGGAGAAAAACATTCAGTACTTC.

This chain links TRBV6-1 with TRBJ2-2, with 7 bases identical to TRBD1. Trimming at V came to 6 bases and at J to 3 bases, leaving 10 bases not matched to a gene. Germline values: CDR1 MNHNS, CDR2 SASEGT. The CDR3 spans 16 residues. This CDR3 is CASSISGQLYTGELFF. CDR3 nucleotide sequence: TGTGCCAGCAGCATTTCGGGACAGCTTTACACCGGGGAGCTGTTTTTT.

The V and J genes are TRBV5-1 and TRBJ1-1, with 9 bases aligning to TRBD1. V gave up 0 bases and J gave up 5 bases; unmatched junction bases: 5. The germline V gene encodes CDR1 SGHRS and CDR2 YFSETQ. The CDR3 spans 15 residues. CDR3 residues: CASSLGTGVQTEAFF. DNA for the CDR3: TGCGCCAGCAGCTTGGGGACAGGGGTACAAACTGAAGCTTTCTTT.

This clonotype was observed a handful of times. The chain combines TRBV7-9 with TRBJ2-1; weak D call: TRBD2 (6 bases). Deletions cut 5 bases from V and 9 bases from J, with 23 bases between. The CDR3 spans 16 residues. CDR1 is SEHNR, CDR2 FQNEAQ, per germline (reference sequence). The CDR3 protein is CASSPRLGGEHTEQFF. CDR3 coding DNA: TGTGCCAGCAGCCCCCGACTGGGCGGGGAGCACACTGAGCAGTTCTTC.

This clonotype was seen a handful of times. The rearrangement links TRBV5-6 to TRBJ2-1; D gene uncertain. Trimming shortened V by 0 bases and J by 6 bases, and 10 bases separated the two germline ends. The CDR3 runs 14 residues. The germline V gene has CDR1 SGHDT and CDR2 YYEEEE. CDR3 protein: CASSLAPLFNEQFF. The DNA of the CDR3 is TGTGCCAGCAGCTTGGCCCCTCTGTTCAATGAGCAGTTCTTC.

This chain uses TRBV7-6 with TRBJ2-5; a weak D match, TRBD1 (6 bases). CDR1 SGHVS and CDR2 FNYEAQ come from the germline V gene. The CDR3 has 16 residues. V was cut by 3 bases and J by 1 base, with 15 bases left in between. CDR3 protein: CASSFFSGVGQETQYF. The CDR3 nucleotides are TGTGCCAGCAGCTTTTTCTCAGGGGTCGGCCAAGAGACCCAGTACTTC.

This clonotype was recorded a few times. The chain recombines TRBV6-1 with TRBJ2-3; D is unclear. Trimming stripped 6 bases from V and 8 bases from J, with 15 bases between. Germline loops: CDR1 MNHNS, CDR2 SASEGT. The CDR3 is 13 amino acids. This CDR3 is CASSPSMRATQYF. The CDR3 DNA reads as TGTGCCAGCAGCCCCAGTATGAGAGCTACGCAGTATTTT.

This clonotype was seen ten or more times. The chain recombines TRBV9 with TRBJ2-1; 8 bases map to TRBD2. Germline CDR1 is SGDLS and CDR2 is YYNGEE. With 1 base clipped from V and 2 bases from J, the junction kept 5 bases outside the gene matches. The CDR3 loop spans 16 amino acids. This CDR3 is CASSVRAGGPYNEQFF. CDR3 sequence (DNA): TGTGCCAGCAGCGTAAGGGCGGGAGGACCCTACAATGAGCAGTTCTTC.

This clonotype was found a few times. V usage is TRBV14 and J usage is TRBJ2-1; 9 nucleotides agree with TRBD2. V shed 8 bases and J 10 bases; nucleotides not matched to a gene: 9. Germline lookup yields CDR1 SGHDN and CDR2 FVKESK. This CDR3 is built from 13 residues. The CDR3 loop reads CASGTSRLREQFF. The CDR3 DNA is TGTGCCAGCGGGACTAGCAGACTTCGAGAGCAGTTCTTC.

This clonotype showed up just a few times. CDR3 amino acids: CASSSWIFGNEQYF. CDR3 nucleotide sequence: TGTGCCAGCAGCTCTTGGATCTTCGGGAACGAGCAGTACTTC. The gene calls are TRBV5-6 and TRBJ2-7; the D gene is possibly TRBD2 (5 bases). V shed 3 bases and J shed 5 bases, with 15 bases lying between them. CDR3 length equals 14 residues. CDR1 is SGHDT and CDR2 is YYEEEE in the germline V gene.